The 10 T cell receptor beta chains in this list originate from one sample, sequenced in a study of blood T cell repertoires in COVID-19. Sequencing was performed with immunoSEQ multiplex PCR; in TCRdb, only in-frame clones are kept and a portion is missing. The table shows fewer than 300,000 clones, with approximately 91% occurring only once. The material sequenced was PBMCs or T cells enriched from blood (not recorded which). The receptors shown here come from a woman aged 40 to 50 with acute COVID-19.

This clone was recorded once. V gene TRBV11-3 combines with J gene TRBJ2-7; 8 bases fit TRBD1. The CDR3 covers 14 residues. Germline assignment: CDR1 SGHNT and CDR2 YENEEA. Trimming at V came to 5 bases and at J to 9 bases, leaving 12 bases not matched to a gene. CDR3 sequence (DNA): TGTGCCAGCAGCCGCTCACAGGGGGAAGGGGTGCAGTACTTC. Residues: CASSRSQGEGVQYF.

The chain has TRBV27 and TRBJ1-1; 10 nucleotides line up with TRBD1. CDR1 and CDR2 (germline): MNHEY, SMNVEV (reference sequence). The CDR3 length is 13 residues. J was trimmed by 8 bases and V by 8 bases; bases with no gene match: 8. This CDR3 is CASRDRGDGEAFF. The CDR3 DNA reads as TGTGCCAGCCGGGACAGGGGTGATGGGGAAGCTTTCTTT.

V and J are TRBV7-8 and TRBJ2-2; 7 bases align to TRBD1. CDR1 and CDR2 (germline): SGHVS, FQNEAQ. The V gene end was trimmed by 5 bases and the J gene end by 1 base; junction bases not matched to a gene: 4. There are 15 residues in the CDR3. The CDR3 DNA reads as TGTGCCAGCAGCCCAGGGGGTCAGAACACCGGGGAGCTGTTTTTT. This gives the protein CASSPGGQNTGELFF.

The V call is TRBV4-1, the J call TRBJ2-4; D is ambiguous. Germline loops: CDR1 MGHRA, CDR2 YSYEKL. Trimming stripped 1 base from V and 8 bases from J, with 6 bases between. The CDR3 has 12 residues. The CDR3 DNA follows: TGCGCCAGCAGCCAAGTTGGAGACATTCAGTACTTC. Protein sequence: CASSQVGDIQYF.

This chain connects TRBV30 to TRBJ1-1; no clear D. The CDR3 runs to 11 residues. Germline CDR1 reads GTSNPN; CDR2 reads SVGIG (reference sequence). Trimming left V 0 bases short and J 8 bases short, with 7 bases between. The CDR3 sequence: CAWSVNSEAFF. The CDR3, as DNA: TGTGCCTGGAGTGTTAATTCGGAAGCTTTCTTT. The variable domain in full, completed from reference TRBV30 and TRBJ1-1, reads SQTIHQWPATLVQPVGSPLSLECTVEGTSNPNLYWYRQAAGRGLQLLFYSVGIGQISSEVPQNLSASRPQDRQFILSSKKLLLSDSGFYLCAWSVNSEAFFGQGTRLTVV.

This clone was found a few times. CDR3 in amino acids: CASSFPQGPLHF. DNA of the CDR3: TGTGCCAGCAGCTTTCCCCAGGGACCCCTCCACTTT. The rearrangement uses TRBV7-3 and TRBJ1-6; D possibly corresponds to TRBD1 (5 bases). This CDR3 has 12 amino acids. The germline gives CDR1 SGHTA, CDR2 FQGTGA. Trimming took off 3 bases at V and 12 bases at J, with 9 bases between the two ends.

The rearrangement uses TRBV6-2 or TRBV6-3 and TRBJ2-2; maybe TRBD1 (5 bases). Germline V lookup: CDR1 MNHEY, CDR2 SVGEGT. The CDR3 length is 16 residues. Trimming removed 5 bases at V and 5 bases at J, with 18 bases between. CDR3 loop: CASSRETVSWTGELFF. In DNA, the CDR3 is TGTGCCAGCAGTCGAGAGACAGTATCTTGGACCGGGGAGCTGTTTTTT.

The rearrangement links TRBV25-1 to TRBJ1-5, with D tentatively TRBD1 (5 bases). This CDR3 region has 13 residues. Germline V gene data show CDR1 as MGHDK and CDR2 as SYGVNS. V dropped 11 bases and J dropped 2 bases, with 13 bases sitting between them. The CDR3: CASWGGGNQPQHF. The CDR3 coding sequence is TGTGCCTCTTGGGGAGGGGGCAATCAGCCCCAGCATTTT.

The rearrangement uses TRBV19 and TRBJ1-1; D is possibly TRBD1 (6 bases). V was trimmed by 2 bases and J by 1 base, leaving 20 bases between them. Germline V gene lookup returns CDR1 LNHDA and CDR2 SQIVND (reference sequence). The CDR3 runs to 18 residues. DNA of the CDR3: TGTGCCAGTAGTATACGCGCTTGGCGTCGGACAGCGAACACTGAAGCTTTCTTT. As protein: CASSIRAWRRTANTEAFF.

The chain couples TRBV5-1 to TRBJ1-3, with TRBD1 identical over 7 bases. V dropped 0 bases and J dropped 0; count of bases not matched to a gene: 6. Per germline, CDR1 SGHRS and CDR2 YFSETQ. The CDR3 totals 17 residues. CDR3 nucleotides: TGCGCCAGCAGCTTGGTCGGCCAGGGGGTCTCTGGAAACACCATATATTTT. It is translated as CASSLVGQGVSGNTIYF. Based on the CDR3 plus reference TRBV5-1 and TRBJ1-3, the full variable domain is KAGVTQTPRYLIKTRGQQVTLSCSPISGHRSVSWYQQTPGQGLQFLFEYFSETQRNKGNFPGRFSGRQFSNSRSEMNVSTLELGDSALYLCASSLVGQGVSGNTIYFGEGSWLTVV.